These T cell receptor beta chains were read from a single sample in a study of control samples from healthy donors and cancer patients. The protocol was immunoSEQ multiplex PCR, while the TCRdb copy is restricted to in-frame clones and leaves out a portion. Of some 130,000 clones detected, 80% to 95% appear once; the ten largest clones hold around 5.4%. Source material: blood. These receptors came from a man aged 18 to 29 in good health. Each CDR3 is given without its conserved first and last residue. Fields, in order: CDR3 length, J gene, V gene, CDR3 protein.

length: 9; J: TRBJ2-5; V: TRBV12-3/TRBV12-4; CDR3: ASSITSTQY
length: 18; J: TRBJ2-1; V: TRBV3-1/TRBV3-2; CDR3: ASSQDSGLAGGPAYNEQF
length: 10; J: TRBJ1-1; V: TRBV10-3; CDR3: AIGDKDTEAF
length: 12; J: TRBJ2-7; V: TRBV6-5; CDR3: ASYTVRGSYEQY
length: 12; J: TRBJ1-6; V: TRBV11-2; CDR3: ASSFGTYYSPLH
length: 9; J: TRBJ2-3; V: TRBV5-1; CDR3: ASSVTDTQY
length: 13; J: TRBJ2-1; V: TRBV5-4; CDR3: ASSTNRASYNEQF
length: 15; J: TRBJ1-2; V: TRBV19; CDR3: ASSILTGRGANYGYT
length: 14; J: TRBJ1-2; V: TRBV27; CDR3: ASSTVQGPALYGYT
length: 13; J: TRBJ2-2; V: TRBV5-5; CDR3: ASSFLQIGTGELF
length: 12; J: TRBJ2-5; V: TRBV19; CDR3: ASSVGTSGGTQY
length: 14; J: TRBJ2-1; V: TRBV5-4; CDR3: ASSLGSGGPFDEQF
length: 12; J: TRBJ2-5; V: TRBV7-2; CDR3: ASSFQVGMETQY
length: 13; J: TRBJ1-2; V: TRBV9; CDR3: ASSVGTNTNYGYT
length: 11; J: TRBJ2-7; V: TRBV12-3/TRBV12-4; CDR3: ASTLGGLGEQY
length: 10; J: TRBJ1-4; V: TRBV4-1; CDR3: ASSQAGEKLF
length: 11; J: TRBJ1-2; V: TRBV29-1; CDR3: SVVTRTGDGYT
length: 12; J: TRBJ1-1; V: TRBV7-9; CDR3: ASTEGPSRPEAF
length: 13; J: TRBJ2-1; V: TRBV19; CDR3: ASSLSTSGGAGQF
length: 13; J: TRBJ2-5; V: TRBV5-1; CDR3: ASSVGGLYQETQY
length: 14; J: TRBJ1-6; V: TRBV11-2; CDR3: ASSLLFRDRYSPLH
length: 12; J: TRBJ1-6; V: TRBV7-2; CDR3: ASSRDRLDSPLH
length: 12; J: TRBJ1-4; V: TRBV7-9; CDR3: ASTVVGATEKLF
length: 13; J: TRBJ2-3; V: TRBV7-9; CDR3: ASSYTSGDTDTQY
length: 11; J: TRBJ1-2; V: TRBV29-1; CDR3: SLRDLPRGGYT
length: 13; J: TRBJ2-1; V: TRBV10-2; CDR3: ASSESGRNGNEQF
length: 10; J: TRBJ1-1; V: TRBV7-9; CDR3: ASSLEGAGGF
length: 11; J: TRBJ1-2; V: TRBV27; CDR3: ASSLGGYYGYT
length: 11; J: TRBJ1-1; V: TRBV7-6; CDR3: ASSLEENTEAF
length: 12; J: TRBJ1-4; V: TRBV25-1; CDR3: ASSDTGENEKLF
length: 16; J: TRBJ1-1; V: TRBV7-6; CDR3: ASSLNGGFDRVNTEAF
length: 10; J: TRBJ2-1; V: TRBV5-4; CDR3: ASSHTGSEQF
length: 10; J: TRBJ2-3; V: TRBV2; CDR3: ASRFSRDTQY
length: 12; J: TRBJ1-6; V: TRBV6-1; CDR3: ASSLQGMSSPLH
length: 10; J: TRBJ2-3; V: TRBV6-1; CDR3: ASSEWRLTQY
length: 12; J: TRBJ2-3; V: TRBV9; CDR3: ASSVAGATDTQY
length: 14; J: TRBJ2-3; V: TRBV5-4; CDR3: ASSLAKGTSGGLEY
length: 11; J: TRBJ1-1; V: TRBV5-1; CDR3: ASSVPRGTEAF
length: 10; J: TRBJ2-7; V: TRBV7-9; CDR3: ASSQAHYEQY
length: 12; J: TRBJ2-3; V: TRBV5-1; CDR3: ASSSTSGTDTQY
length: 11; J: TRBJ2-5; V: TRBV9; CDR3: ASSNGGGETQY
length: 15; J: TRBJ2-3; V: TRBV5-1; CDR3: ASSLYSGRGNTDTQY
length: 12; J: TRBJ1-2; V: TRBV7-3; CDR3: ASSARRGDYGYT
length: 11; J: TRBJ1-1; V: TRBV10-1; CDR3: ASRARGGTEAF
length: 14; J: TRBJ2-1; V: TRBV9; CDR3: ASSEYSGGAYNEQF
length: 12; J: TRBJ2-1; V: TRBV11-2; CDR3: ASSFSDRRNEQF
length: 13; J: TRBJ2-7; V: TRBV27; CDR3: ASSSPGTGSYEQY
length: 11; J: TRBJ2-4; V: TRBV2; CDR3: ASSGGPVNIQY
length: 13; J: TRBJ2-2; V: TRBV24-1; CDR3: ATARGTGDTGELF
length: 11; J: TRBJ1-2; V: TRBV27; CDR3: ASSKGSNYGYT
length: 13; J: TRBJ2-3; V: TRBV7-3; CDR3: ASSATGGLGDTQY
length: 12; J: TRBJ1-5; V: TRBV5-1; CDR3: ASSLAGGDQPQH
length: 11; J: TRBJ2-2; V: TRBV29-1; CDR3: SVAISNTGELF
length: 11; J: TRBJ1-2; V: TRBV5-5; CDR3: ASSTSPNYGYT
length: 11; J: TRBJ1-2; V: TRBV5-4; CDR3: ASSPQGAGGYT